The rows below give T cell receptor beta chains drawn from one sample of a study of cytomegalovirus exposure and HLA in healthy donors. Some clones are missing from TCRdb's copy, which holds only in-frame ones; the method was immunoSEQ multiplex PCR. This table has a few hundred thousand clones, over 75% appearing once. The sequencing sample was made of PBMCs. The receptor source for this set is a man aged 25-45 years in good health and CMV-seronegative. CDR3s include the opening cysteine and the closing phenylalanine or tryptophan. D genes are given only for firm matches. Size values are once, few and many counts, or a class for expanded clones, and some rows have none.

J | V | size | D | CDR3 | DNA
TRBJ2-3 | TRBV7-2 | . | TRBD2 | CASSLEGRADTQYF | TGTGCCAGCAGCTTAGAAGGGAGGGCAGATACGCAGTATTTT
TRBJ1-4 | TRBV6-6 | . | TRBD1 | CASSTGTGVEKLFF | TGTGCCAGCAGTACCGGGACAGGGGTTGAAAAACTGTTTTTT
TRBJ2-7 | TRBV11-2 | . | . | CASSSVTGGGAYEQYF | TGTGCCAGCAGCTCGGTAACAGGGGGAGGGGCCTACGAGCAGTACTTC
TRBJ2-5 | TRBV5-1 | few | TRBD2 | CASSKTSGGRETQYF | TGCGCCAGCAGCAAGACTAGCGGGGGCCGAGAGACCCAGTACTTC
TRBJ2-1 | TRBV5-6 | . | . | CASSLFRAPHYNEQFF | TGTGCCAGCAGCTTGTTCAGGGCGCCCCATTACAATGAGCAGTTCTTC
TRBJ2-7 | TRBV2 | once | . | CASSRLQGGDSEQYF | TGTGCCAGCAGTAGGCTACAGGGGGGGGACTCCGAGCAGTACTTC
TRBJ2-1 | TRBV9 | . | TRBD2 | CASSVGTTQVNEQFF | TGTGCCAGCAGCGTCGGGACTACCCAAGTGAATGAGCAGTTCTTC
TRBJ2-7 | TRBV29-1 | . | . | CSVSGPYEQYF | TGCAGCGTAAGCGGACCCTACGAGCAGTACTTC
TRBJ1-2 | TRBV13 | few | . | CASSLGGGMGYGYTF | TGTGCCAGCAGCTTAGGGGGCGGGATGGGGTATGGCTACACCTTC
TRBJ2-3 | TRBV19 | once | . | CASSIAAVSTDTQYF | TGTGCCAGTAGTATAGCCGCGGTTAGCACAGATACGCAGTATTTT
TRBJ2-7 | TRBV5-6 | . | TRBD1 | CASGAGTGSYEQYF | TGTGCCAGCGGAGCCGGGACAGGGTCCTACGAGCAGTACTTC
TRBJ1-2 | TRBV18 | . | TRBD1 | CASSPPGQVPRGYTF | TGTGCCAGCTCACCTCCGGGACAGGTCCCCCGGGGCTACACCTTC
TRBJ2-1 | TRBV6-6 | . | . | CASSYSDTGIDEQFF | TGTGCCAGCAGTTACTCGGATACAGGGATCGATGAGCAGTTCTTC
TRBJ1-3 | TRBV10-3 | . | . | CATRTAGNTIYF | TGTGCCACCCGGACAGCTGGAAACACCATATATTTT
TRBJ2-2 | TRBV6-6 | . | . | CASGQDTGELFF | TGTGCCAGCGGGCAGGATACCGGGGAGCTGTTTTTT